These 20 T cell receptor beta chains originate from one sample sequenced in a study of T cells in Graves' hyperthyroidism and ophthalmopathy. Researchers amplified the TCR beta CDR3 regions from RNA transcripts. During a first-round RT-PCR of the TCR CDR3, the HTBI primer set was used. TCRdb re-analysed the multiplex PCR reads in MiXCR, keeping a single row per CDR3 protein. Among about 400,000 distinct CDR3 sequences listed, 25% were seen once. The source material was blood. The receptors shown here come from a man between 45 and 60 years old with Graves' hyperthyroidism.

The chain uses TRBV19 and TRBJ2-1; 13 bases fit TRBD2. J was trimmed by 5 bases and V by 5 bases; bases with no gene match: 9. Germline V CDR1 and CDR2: LNHDA, SQIVND (reference sequence). The CDR3 runs to 17 residues. The CDR3 nucleotides read TGTGCCAGTAGTCCGCAGGGAGGGACTAGCGGGAACAATGAGCAGTTCTTC. It is translated as CASSPQGGTSGNNEQFF.

The chain couples TRBV7-6 to TRBJ2-3; TRBD2 aligns across 11 bases. V trimming: 2 bases; J trimming: 2 bases; junction bases outside the gene matches: 3. The CDR3 is 16 residues long. The germline V gene encodes CDR1 SGHVS and CDR2 FNYEAQ. In nucleotides, the CDR3 is TGTGCCAGCAGCTTAATAGCGGGAGGGTTCACAGATACGCAGTATTTT. Its translation: CASSLIAGGFTDTQYF.

This clonotype was found many times. This chain links TRBV5-1 with TRBJ2-1, with 10 bases that match TRBD2. J was trimmed by 9 bases and V by 1 base; bases with no gene match: 7. The germline V gene encodes CDR1 SGHRS and CDR2 YFSETQ. The CDR3 sequence is 15 residues long. CDR3 in DNA: TGCGCCAGCAGCTTGTTAGCTAGCGGGAGTGGTGAGCAGTTCTTC. Protein sequence: CASSLLASGSGEQFF.

This clonotype was detected ten times or more. This chain joins TRBV7-2 and TRBJ2-7, with TRBD1 as a possible D gene (5 bases). Germline CDR1 reads SGHTA; CDR2 reads FQGNSA. Deletions cut 5 bases from V and 5 bases from J, with 25 bases between. This CDR3 region has 17 residues. Here the CDR3 reads CASSHYLSAGRKNEQYF. DNA of the CDR3: TGTGCCAGCAGCCATTATCTATCGGCAGGGCGCAAAAACGAGCAGTACTTC.

The chain joins TRBV28 to TRBJ2-3, with 9 bases matching TRBD2. V was clipped by 4 bases and J by 6 bases; unmatched bases: 8. The CDR3 runs 15 residues. Germline V gives CDR1 MDHEN, CDR2 SYDVKM. The CDR3 here is CASSSLAGVGDTQYF. The CDR3 DNA reads TGTGCCAGCAGTTCCTTAGCGGGAGTCGGGGATACGCAGTATTTT.

This clonotype showed up many times. This chain joins TRBV28 and TRBJ2-1; 8 bases align to TRBD2. V lost 3 bases and J lost 14; bases outside the gene matches: 3. The CDR3 consists of 11 residues. Germline CDR1 reads MDHEN; CDR2 reads SYDVKM. This CDR3 reads CASSLYGREFF. The CDR3 DNA follows: TGTGCCAGCAGTTTGTACGGGAGGGAGTTCTTC.

This clonotype was observed many times. V usage is TRBV29-1 and J usage is TRBJ1-1, with D perhaps TRBD1 (6 bases). V lost 6 bases and J 3 bases, leaving 11 bases between the germline ends. CDR1 is SQVTM, CDR2 ANQGSEA, per germline. This CDR3 region has 12 residues. The CDR3 loop is CSVATGYTEAFF. The CDR3 DNA reads as TGCAGCGTGGCGACAGGTTACACTGAAGCTTTCTTT.

V gene TRBV24-1 combines with J gene TRBJ1-5; possible D gene TRBD1, 6 bases. Germline V gene lookup returns CDR1 KGHDR and CDR2 SFDVKD. The V end lost 2 bases, the J end lost 5 bases, and 12 bases lay between the germline ends. The CDR3 is 15 amino acids. In nucleotides, the CDR3 is TGTGCCACCAGTGATTCCGGGGGCGGAGATCAGCCCCAGCATTTT. Its translation: CATSDSGGGDQPQHF.

This chain links TRBV12-3 or TRBV12-4 with TRBJ2-1; D may be TRBD2 (7 bases). V gave up 2 bases and J gave up 10 bases, with 18 bases separating them. The CDR3 covers 15 residues. The CDR3 nucleotides are TGTGCCAGCAGTTTATGGGTCTTGGGGGGGCACGAGCAGTTCTTC. The encoded protein is CASSLWVLGGHEQFF.

This clonotype was counted at least ten times. J is TRBJ2-1 and V is TRBV12-3 or TRBV12-4, with 7 bases identical to TRBD1. Trimming cost V 6 bases and J 4 bases; bases outside gene matches: 3. CDR3 size: 13 residues. CDR3 nucleotide sequence: TGTGCCAGCAGCTTCAGGGGGTACAATGAGCAGTTCTTC. The encoded protein is CASSFRGYNEQFF.

This clonotype appeared a few times. This chain joins TRBV11-3 and TRBJ2-5, with D maybe TRBD2 (6 bases). CDR3 size: 13 residues. Trimming removed 0 bases at V and 7 bases at J, with 9 bases between. In germline, CDR1 is SGHNT, CDR2 YENEEA. The CDR3: CASSLEAGRTQYF. CDR3 DNA: TGTGCCAGCAGCTTAGAGGCGGGAAGGACCCAGTACTTC. Complete variable domain (other parts from reference TRBV11-3 and TRBJ2-5): EAGVVQSPRYKIIEKKQPVAFWCNPISGHNTLYWYLQNLGQGPELLIRYENEEAVDDSQLPKDRFSAERLKGVDSTLKIQPAELGDSAVYLCASSLEAGRTQYFGPGTRLLVL.

The rearrangement joins TRBV7-2 to TRBJ2-7; D unclear. The CDR3 length is 16 residues. Deletions cut 1 base from V and 3 bases from J, with 16 bases between. Germline CDR1 reads SGHTA; CDR2 reads FQGNSA. The CDR3 loop is CASSLEVRRLFYEQYF. The CDR3 DNA sequence: TGTGCCAGCAGCTTAGAAGTCAGGAGACTTTTCTACGAGCAGTACTTC.

This chain uses TRBV7-9 with TRBJ2-2, with 9 nucleotides matching TRBD1. This CDR3 spans 15 amino acids. Germline assignment: CDR1 SEHNR and CDR2 FQNEAQ (reference sequence). The junction had 13 bases not matched to a gene; V was cut back by 10 bases and J by 7 bases. CDR3 sequence reads: CATRDWTGVRGELFF. As DNA, the CDR3 is TGTGCCACCAGGGATTGGACAGGGGTTCGCGGGGAGCTGTTTTTT.

This clonotype has only a few counts. The chain joins TRBV24-1 to TRBJ2-1; no clear D gene. Germline CDR1 reads KGHDR; CDR2 reads SFDVKD. This CDR3 comprises 15 residues. With 4 bases removed from V and 0 bases from J, the gap between germline ends came to 9 bases. CDR3: CATSDKGISYNEQFF. CDR3 DNA sequence: TGTGCCACCAGTGACAAAGGGATCTCCTACAATGAGCAGTTCTTC.

In this sample, this clonotype turned up a few times. This chain links TRBV30 with TRBJ2-5; no reliable D call. Germline-derived CDR1 and CDR2 are GTSNPN and SVGIG (reference sequence). V was pared by 3 bases and J by 7 bases, with 6 bases between. The CDR3 has 10 amino acids. Here the CDR3 reads CAWRGSTQYF. CDR3 coding DNA: TGTGCCTGGAGGGGTTCGACCCAGTACTTC.

This clonotype has a handful of counts. This chain links TRBV27 with TRBJ1-5; possible D gene TRBD1, 5 bases. This CDR3 has 16 residues. The germline CDR1 and CDR2 sequences are MNHEY and SMNVEV (reference sequence). V was trimmed by 5 bases and J by 0 bases, leaving 14 bases between them. For the CDR3, the DNA is TGTGCCAGCAGTCCCCCGGACACGGATAGCAATCAGCCCCAGCATTTT. It translates to CASSPPDTDSNQPQHF.

In its sample, this clonotype was seen a few times. The V gene is TRBV9, the J gene TRBJ2-3, with D uncertain. Germline lookup yields CDR1 SGDLS and CDR2 YYNGEE. V shed 0 bases and J shed 4 bases, with 3 bases lying between them. This CDR3 comprises 12 residues. The CDR3 spells CASSVEADTQYF. The CDR3 DNA is TGTGCCAGCAGCGTAGAGGCAGATACGCAGTATTTT.

In this sample, this clonotype turned up a few times. The chain combines TRBV2 with TRBJ2-2; D assignment may be TRBD1 or TRBD2 (5 bases each). Per the germline V gene, CDR1 is SNHLY and CDR2 is FYNNEI. The CDR3 runs to 15 residues. V shed 8 bases and J shed 4 bases, with 17 bases lying between them. The CDR3 nucleotides read TGTGCCAGCTCCGGGACCCCGCTGGGCACCGGGGAGCTGTTTTTT. The encoded protein is CASSGTPLGTGELFF.

This clonotype was found many times. V and J are TRBV27 and TRBJ2-1; D might be TRBD1 or TRBD2, each matching 5 bases. CDR3 length: 14 residues. Germline-derived CDR1 and CDR2 are MNHEY and SMNVEV (reference sequence). V was shortened by 4 bases and J by 5 bases, with 12 bases between the two germline ends. In nucleotides, the CDR3 is TGTGCCAGCAGTTGGGGGTCTCCGGACAATGAGCAGTTCTTC. Its translation: CASSWGSPDNEQFF.

This clonotype was seen repeatedly, ten times or more. This CDR3 reads CSARDALQGKGTQYF. The CDR3 DNA follows: TGCAGTGCTAGAGATGCGTTACAGGGGAAAGGGACCCAGTACTTC. V usage is TRBV20-1 and J usage is TRBJ2-5, with 7 bases lining up with TRBD1. Germline loops: CDR1 DFQATT, CDR2 SNEGSKA (reference sequence). V shed 0 bases and J 7 bases; nucleotides not matched to a gene: 11. The CDR3 consists of 15 residues.